This T cell receptor beta chain was documented in a study of blood T cells in healthy people across ages. The study, taken as a whole, reports: There were more naive CD4+ cells and higher diversity in long-lived donors than in aged donors.

Worth noting for this clonotype: The antigen is not known.

Collection of roughly 10 milliliters of peripheral blood was performed for each donor. Together with a sample-barcoded 5' primer, a J-beta primer mix was included in a second PCR lasting about 7 to 11 cycles. TCRdb redid the calling of the 5' RACE reads with MiXCR, one entry per CDR3 protein. The table lists hundreds of thousands of distinct CDR3 sequences, around 45% of them singletons, with roughly 31% in the top ten. Trimming shortened V by 5 bases and J by 2 bases, and 11 bases separated the two germline ends. This CDR3 is built from 14 residues. Germline CDR1 and CDR2: SGHTA and FQGNSA. The specimen was blood. The J gene is TRBJ2-3, the V gene TRBV7-2, with D uncertain. This TCR came from an older woman in good health. CDR3 DNA: TGTGCCAGCAGCCCTACCCTCACCACAGATACGCAGTATTTT. Translation: CASSPTLTTDTQYF.